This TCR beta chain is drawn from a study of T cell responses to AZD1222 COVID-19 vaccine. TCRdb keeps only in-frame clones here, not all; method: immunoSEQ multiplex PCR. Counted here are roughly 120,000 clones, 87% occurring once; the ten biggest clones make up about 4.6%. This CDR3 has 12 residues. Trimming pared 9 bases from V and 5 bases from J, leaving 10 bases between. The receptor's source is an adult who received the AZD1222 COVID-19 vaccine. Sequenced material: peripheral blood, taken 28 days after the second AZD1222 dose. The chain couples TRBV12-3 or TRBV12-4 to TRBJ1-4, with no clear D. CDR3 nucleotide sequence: TGTGCCAGTTCGGGCAGAAATGAAAAACTGTTTTTT. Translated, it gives CASSGRNEKLFF.